The 32 T cell receptor beta chains below come from one sample, sequenced in a study of T cell changes during pregnancy in multiple sclerosis. Clones were read by immunoSEQ multiplex PCR, and TCRdb kept only the in-frame ones, dropping some. In the table there are around 50,000 clones, approximately 87% of which are singletons. Sequences were obtained from peripheral blood from another person, used as feeder cells. Every receptor here comes from a human donor whose cells served as feeder cells for cultures in a pregnancy study.

The V call is TRBV7-2, the J call TRBJ2-5, with D uncertain. CDR3 size: 13 residues. CDR1 is SGHTA and CDR2 is FQGNSA in the germline V gene. Trimming stripped 1 base from V and 5 bases from J, with 8 bases between. DNA for the CDR3: TGTGCCAGCAGCTTAGTGCTCTCGGAGACCCAGTACTTC. It codes for CASSLVLSETQYF. Together with reference TRBV7-2 and TRBJ2-5, the CDR3 gives the full variable domain: GAGVSQSPSNKVTEKGKDVELRCDPISGHTALYWYRQSLGQGLEFLIYFQGNSAPDKSGLPSDRFSAERTGGSVSTLTIQRTQQEDSAVYLCASSLVLSETQYFGPGTRLLVL.

The chain joins TRBV14 to TRBJ1-1; 10 bases fit TRBD1. The germline CDR1 and CDR2 sequences are SGHDN and FVKESK. The CDR3 is 14 residues long. V dropped 5 bases and J dropped 4; count of bases not matched to a gene: 4. The chain's CDR3 is CASSSRTGGTEAFF. In DNA, the CDR3 is TGTGCCAGCAGCTCCCGGACAGGGGGCACTGAAGCTTTCTTT.

The chain carries TRBV10-1 and TRBJ1-1; TRBD1 might be the D (5 bases). Trimming pared 0 bases from V and 8 bases from J, leaving 10 bases between. Germline-derived CDR1 and CDR2 are WNHNN and SYGVQD (reference sequence). The CDR3 runs to 13 residues. The CDR3 here is CASSESWGQEAFF. Here the CDR3 DNA reads TGCGCCAGCAGTGAGTCGTGGGGCCAGGAAGCTTTCTTT.

V and J are TRBV2 and TRBJ1-1; D is unclear. This CDR3 has 15 residues. V lost 7 bases, J lost 0 bases, and 15 bases lay in between. The germline V gene has CDR1 SNHLY and CDR2 FYNNEI. The CDR3 reads CASTVGWGVNTEAFF. CDR3 nucleotide sequence: TGTGCCAGCACCGTCGGGTGGGGAGTGAACACTGAAGCTTTCTTT.

The J gene is TRBJ2-1, the V gene TRBV29-1; D unresolved. Trimming took 4 bases from V and 6 from J, leaving 13 bases between them. Per germline, CDR1 SQVTM and CDR2 ANQGSEA. This CDR3 spans 13 amino acids. CDR3 region: CSVVEQSANEQFF. In DNA form, the CDR3 reads TGCAGCGTTGTAGAGCAATCCGCCAATGAGCAGTTCTTC.

The chain's CDR3 is CASSPLGEQYF. CDR3 sequence (DNA): TGTGCCAGCAGTCCCTTAGGCGAGCAGTACTTC. V gene TRBV6-6 combines with J gene TRBJ2-7; D is undetermined. Trimming removed 5 bases at V and 6 bases at J, with 8 bases between. There are 11 residues in the CDR3. CDR1 and CDR2 from the germline V gene are MNHNY and SVGAGI (reference sequence).

The V call is TRBV30, the J call TRBJ1-2; D is ambiguous. Deletions cut 0 bases from V and 8 bases from J, with 13 bases between. Germline V CDR1 and CDR2: GTSNPN, SVGIG (reference sequence). This CDR3 comprises 13 residues. For the CDR3, the DNA is TGTGCCTGGAGTGTACGTGCGCTGGGGGGCTACACCTTC. This gives the protein CAWSVRALGGYTF.

V is TRBV28 and J is TRBJ2-3; 8 positions match TRBD2. The CDR3 length is 15 residues. Trimming at V came to 6 bases and at J to 5 bases, leaving 10 bases not matched to a gene. Germline-derived CDR1 and CDR2 are MDHEN and SYDVKM. As DNA, the CDR3 is TGTGCCAGCAGACCCAGCGGGAGCAGGGGAGATACGCAGTATTTT. This translates into CASRPSGSRGDTQYF.

The CDR3 region has the DNA TGTGCCAGCAGTGAAGAGTGGGCTGAAGCTTTCTTT. Translated, it gives CASSEEWAEAFF. This chain uses TRBV2 with TRBJ1-1; no firm D call. CDR3 length: 12 residues. The germline V gene encodes CDR1 SNHLY and CDR2 FYNNEI. V dropped 1 base and J dropped 6 bases, with 6 bases sitting between them.

The gene calls are TRBV9 and TRBJ1-1, with D perhaps TRBD1 (5 bases). V lost 0 bases and J lost 12, with 15 bases in between. Germline-derived CDR1 and CDR2 are SGDLS and YYNGEE. This CDR3 comprises 13 residues. Here the CDR3 DNA reads TGTGCCAGCAGCGTAGACGAGGGCAGGGAAACTTTCTTT. This encodes CASSVDEGRETFF. Full variable domain (rest looked up from reference TRBV9 and TRBJ1-1): DSGVTQTPKHLITATGQRVTLRCSPRSGDLSVYWYQQSLDQGLQFLIQYYNGEERAKGNILERFSAQQFPDLHSELNLSSLELGDSALYFCASSVDEGRETFFGQGTRLTVV.

The rearrangement uses TRBV5-6 and TRBJ2-3, with a tentative D call TRBD1 (5 bases). Germline CDR1 is SGHDT and CDR2 is YYEEEE. CDR3 size: 15 residues. The V end was cut by 0 bases, the J end by 0 bases, with 8 bases between. The CDR3 nucleotides are TGTGCCAGCAGCTTGGTGGCAGGGAGCACAGATACGCAGTATTTT. Residues: CASSLVAGSTDTQYF.

The rearrangement links TRBV4-3 to TRBJ2-5; maybe TRBD2 (5 bases). The CDR3 is made up of 14 amino acids. Germline V gives CDR1 LGHNA, CDR2 YSLEER. V lost 0 bases and J 4 bases, leaving 9 bases between the germline ends. CDR3 sequence (DNA): TGCGCCAGCAGCCAAGAAGGCCGGGGAGAGACCCAGTACTTC. Amino acids: CASSQEGRGETQYF.

V and J are TRBV10-3 and TRBJ2-3; TRBD2 might be the D (6 bases). CDR3 length: 16 residues. V lost 5 bases and J 1 base, leaving 16 bases between the germline ends. CDR1 ENHRY and CDR2 SYGVKD come from the germline V gene. CDR3 DNA sequence: TGTGCCATCAGTACTCCTCTGGCGGGGCGCACAGATACGCAGTATTTT. Protein sequence: CAISTPLAGRTDTQYF.

The rearrangement links TRBV15 to TRBJ2-7; the D gene is possibly TRBD2 (6 bases). V shed 1 base and J shed 0 bases, with 10 bases lying between them. The CDR3 spans 15 residues. Germline V gene lookup returns CDR1 LNHNV and CDR2 YYDKDF (reference sequence). The chain's CDR3 is CATSRARDSSYEQYF. CDR3 sequence (DNA): TGTGCCACCAGCAGAGCCCGGGACTCCTCCTACGAGCAGTACTTC.

The V call is TRBV30, the J call TRBJ2-3; 7 bases map to TRBD1. CDR3 size: 17 residues. CDR1 is GTSNPN and CDR2 is SVGIG in the germline V gene (reference sequence). Trimming at V came to 1 base and at J to 5 bases, leaving 15 bases not matched to a gene. The CDR3 coding sequence is TGTGCCTGGAGTGCCAGGGGGTGGGGGACCTCCGGAGATACGCAGTATTTT. Translation: CAWSARGWGTSGDTQYF. Complete variable domain (other parts from reference TRBV30 and TRBJ2-3): SQTIHQWPATLVQPVGSPLSLECTVEGTSNPNLYWYRQAAGRGLQLLFYSVGIGQISSEVPQNLSASRPQDRQFILSSKKLLLSDSGFYLCAWSARGWGTSGDTQYFGPGTRLTVL.

The chain is built from TRBV7-9 and TRBJ1-1; D unresolved. In germline, CDR1 is SEHNR, CDR2 FQNEAQ (reference sequence). This CDR3 contains 15 residues. Trimming took 4 bases from V and 0 from J, leaving 12 bases between them. The CDR3 region is CASSYGVTMNTEAFF. The CDR3, as DNA: TGTGCCAGCAGCTACGGGGTTACCATGAACACTGAAGCTTTCTTT. Complete variable domain (other parts from reference TRBV7-9 and TRBJ1-1): DTGVSQNPRHKITKRGQNVTFRCDPISEHNRLYWYRQTLGQGPEFLTYFQNEAQLEKSRLLSDRFSAERPKGSFSTLEIQRTEQGDSAMYLCASSYGVTMNTEAFFGQGTRLTVV.

The V call is TRBV11-2, the J call TRBJ1-2, with D perhaps matching TRBD1 (5 bases). This CDR3 contains 15 residues. Germline CDR1 reads SGHAT; CDR2 reads FQNNGV. Trimming removed 1 base at V and 5 bases at J, with 14 bases between. In DNA form, the CDR3 reads TGTGCCAGCAGCTTAGTTTTGACGGGGGGATATGGCTACACCTTC. It yields the protein CASSLVLTGGYGYTF.

The chain is built from TRBV9 and TRBJ2-5; no clear D. This CDR3 has 13 amino acids. Trimming took 2 bases from V and 0 from J, leaving 5 bases between them. The germline V gene has CDR1 SGDLS and CDR2 YYNGEE. The CDR3 DNA is TGTGCCAGCAGCGTGAACGACCAAGAGACCCAGTACTTC. It is translated as CASSVNDQETQYF. Complete variable domain (other parts from reference TRBV9 and TRBJ2-5): DSGVTQTPKHLITATGQRVTLRCSPRSGDLSVYWYQQSLDQGLQFLIQYYNGEERAKGNILERFSAQQFPDLHSELNLSSLELGDSALYFCASSVNDQETQYFGPGTRLLVL.

This chain links TRBV2 with TRBJ1-5, with a possible D match to TRBD1 (5 bases). Trimming took 3 bases from V and 3 from J, leaving 9 bases between them. This CDR3 is built from 14 residues. The V gene's germline CDR1 is SNHLY and CDR2 FYNNEI. CDR3 nucleotide sequence: TGTGCCAGCAGTGAGGGGCAGAACAATCAGCCCCAGCATTTT. It yields the protein CASSEGQNNQPQHF. Together with reference TRBV2 and TRBJ1-5, the CDR3 gives the full variable domain: EPEVTQTPSHQVTQMGQEVILRCVPISNHLYFYWYRQILGQKVEFLVSFYNNEISEKSEIFDDQFSVERPDGSNFTLKIRSTKLEDSAMYFCASSEGQNNQPQHFGDGTRLSIL.

J is TRBJ2-1 and V is TRBV10-1, with D perhaps TRBD1 (5 bases). The CDR3 is made up of 12 amino acids. Germline CDR1 and CDR2: WNHNN and SYGVQD (reference sequence). V shed 5 bases and J shed 10 bases, with 12 bases lying between them. The CDR3 sequence is CASSKRGNEQFF. CDR3 DNA sequence: TGCGCCAGCAGTAAAAGGGGTAACGAGCAGTTCTTC.

This clone showed up just once. The V and J genes are TRBV12-5 and TRBJ1-1; 9 positions match TRBD1. The germline gives CDR1 LGHNT, CDR2 FRNRAP. V lost 5 bases, J lost 3 bases, and 4 bases stayed unmatched. The CDR3 has 14 amino acids. In nucleotides, the CDR3 is TGTGCTAGTGGTCCAGGACAGGGGCACACTGAAGCTTTCTTT. Protein product: CASGPGQGHTEAFF.

The chain combines TRBV28 with TRBJ1-5; D not certain. CDR3 length: 13 residues. V shed 3 bases and J shed 4 bases, with 7 bases lying between them. Germline lookup yields CDR1 MDHEN and CDR2 SYDVKM. CDR3 bases: TGTGCCAGCAGTTTTCGATCTAATCAGCCCCAGCATTTT. Translation: CASSFRSNQPQHF.

The V and J genes are TRBV6-6 and TRBJ2-1; 15 bases map to TRBD2. Germline V lookup: CDR1 MNHNY, CDR2 SVGAGI (reference sequence). The V gene end was trimmed by 6 bases and the J gene end by 9 bases; junction bases not matched to a gene: 3. The CDR3 contains 14 residues. CDR3 nucleotide sequence: TGTGCCAGCAGGGGGACTAGCGGGGGGCCTGAGCAGTTCTTC. Its translation is CASRGTSGGPEQFF.

The chain carries TRBV30 and TRBJ1-1; D is uncertain. This CDR3 comprises 13 residues. The V gene lost 4 bases and the J gene lost 1 base, with 10 bases spanning the gap. From germline, CDR1 is GTSNPN and CDR2 SVGIG (reference sequence). The CDR3 DNA reads as TGTGCCTGGATTAAACGGGAGAACACTGAAGCTTTCTTT. Amino acid sequence: CAWIKRENTEAFF.

V is TRBV6-1 and J is TRBJ1-2; D is unresolved. The CDR3 consists of 15 residues. Trimming stripped 2 bases from V and 0 bases from J, with 10 bases between. The germline V gene has CDR1 MNHNS and CDR2 SASEGT. For the CDR3, the DNA is TGTGCCAGCAGTGAAAAGGGCAGAGCTAACTATGGCTACACCTTC. This codes for CASSEKGRANYGYTF.

On this clone itself: At one end the junction does not follow the germline gene, possibly because of a read error. The genes are TRBV4-3 and TRBJ2-7; the match to TRBD1 covers 7 bases. CDR1 is LGHNA and CDR2 is YSLEER in the germline V gene. This CDR3 spans 15 amino acids. Written as DNA, the CDR3 is TGCGCCAGCAGCCAAGAGGAACAGGGGTTGTACGGGCAGTACTTC. Its translation: CASSQEEQGLYGQYF.

This rearrangement joins TRBV5-4 to TRBJ2-2; D ambiguous. CDR1 and CDR2 from the germline V gene are SGHNT and YYREEE (reference sequence). V was clipped by 3 bases and J by 8 bases, with 11 bases between them. The CDR3 covers 13 residues. DNA of the CDR3: TGTGCCAGCAGCTGGGGTCACCGAGGGGAGCTGTTTTTT. It yields the protein CASSWGHRGELFF.

The V gene is TRBV7-2, the J gene TRBJ1-6; 7 bases line up with TRBD1. The CDR3 totals 19 residues. Germline loops: CDR1 SGHTA, CDR2 FQGNSA. V was pared by 1 base and J by 0 bases, with 9 bases of the junction left unmatched. CDR3 sequence (DNA): TGTGCCAGCAGCTTAGTGGGTGTGGGACAGCACTCCTATAATTCACCCCTCCACTTT. It yields the protein CASSLVGVGQHSYNSPLHF. The variable domain in full, with the rest retrieved from reference TRBV7-2 and TRBJ1-6, is GAGVSQSPSNKVTEKGKDVELRCDPISGHTALYWYRQSLGQGLEFLIYFQGNSAPDKSGLPSDRFSAERTGGSVSTLTIQRTQQEDSAVYLCASSLVGVGQHSYNSPLHFGNGTRLTVT.

The CDR3 protein is CASSFMGGTSYEQYF. The CDR3 DNA follows: TGTGCCAGCAGCTTTATGGGGGGAACTTCCTACGAGCAGTACTTC. The chain links TRBV7-9 to TRBJ2-7, with TRBD2 as a possible D gene (6 bases). This CDR3 has 15 residues. Trimming removed 3 bases at V and 1 base at J, with 13 bases between. CDR1 and CDR2 (germline): SEHNR, FQNEAQ (reference sequence).

This chain links TRBV7-2 with TRBJ2-2; D not certain. The germline CDR1 and CDR2 sequences are SGHTA and FQGNSA. CDR3 length equals 12 residues. Deletions cut 5 bases from V and 6 bases from J, with 7 bases between. CDR3 DNA sequence: TGTGCCAGCAGCCCTACCCCCGGGGAGCTGTTTTTT. Residues: CASSPTPGELFF.

The chain combines TRBV5-1 with TRBJ2-2, with D maybe TRBD2 (6 bases). Germline loops: CDR1 SGHRS, CDR2 YFSETQ. The CDR3 is made up of 14 amino acids. Trimming left V 5 bases short and J 1 base short, with 9 bases between. This chain's CDR3 is CASRSGLNTGELFF. CDR3 in DNA: TGCGCCAGCAGAAGCGGGCTGAACACCGGGGAGCTGTTTTTT. Full variable domain (outside the CDR3, taken from reference TRBV5-1 and TRBJ2-2): KAGVTQTPRYLIKTRGQQVTLSCSPISGHRSVSWYQQTPGQGLQFLFEYFSETQRNKGNFPGRFSGRQFSNSRSEMNVSTLELGDSALYLCASRSGLNTGELFFGEGSRLTVL.

The chain couples TRBV19 to TRBJ2-2; D is possibly TRBD2 (6 bases). This CDR3 has 15 residues. Trimming removed 10 bases from V and 1 base from J, with 16 bases in between. Germline CDR1 is LNHDA and CDR2 is SQIVND (reference sequence). This chain's CDR3 is CATTPGLQNTGELFF. The CDR3 nucleotides are TGTGCCACCACCCCGGGACTCCAGAACACCGGGGAGCTGTTTTTT.